The clone carrying this T cell receptor (beta chain) was seen a handful of times. Patients were aged 18 to 65, had disease duration under 2 months, and had newly diagnosed hyperthyroidism. V lost 7 bases to trimming and J lost 10 bases, with 25 bases between them. This CDR3 region has 16 residues. Germline values: CDR1 PRHDT, CDR2 FYEKMQ (reference sequence). The data stem from a study of T cells in Graves' hyperthyroidism and ophthalmopathy. Amplification yielded TCR beta CDR3 regions, with RNA transcripts as the source. HTBI primers were used for first-round RT-PCR of the TCR CDR3. MiXCR, run by TCRdb on the multiplex PCR reads, gives a single entry per CDR3 protein. The sample contains 750,000 to 950,000 distinct CDR3 sequences, 38% of which appear only once.

The source is a man aged 18 to 30 with Graves' hyperthyroidism. The sequencing input was blood. This chain links TRBV13 with TRBJ1-4; D might be TRBD1 (5 bases). The CDR3: CASTLGVGDQSGKLFF. The CDR3 coding sequence is TGTGCCAGCACCCTTGGTGTAGGGGACCAAAGTGGAAAACTGTTTTTT.